This T cell receptor (beta chain) comes out of a study of cytomegalovirus exposure and HLA in healthy donors. PCR primers comprised 60 Vbeta and 13 Jbeta primers. Using immunoSEQ multiplex PCR, the repertoire was profiled, and TCRdb retains in-frame clones only, with some absent. The data show around 150,000 clones, with 70% to 80% seen just once and about 6.8% held by the top ten. The sequencing input was PBMCs. The TCR was taken from a man aged 35 to 55 in good health and CMV-seropositive.

The CDR3 DNA reads as TGTGCCAGCAGCTTAGATACAACTTCCGGGGCCTACGAGCAGTACTTC. The encoded protein is CASSLDTTSGAYEQYF. This sequence joins TRBV11-2 and TRBJ2-7; perhaps TRBD2 as D (5 bases). The germline CDR1 and CDR2 sequences are SGHAT and FQNNGV. With 0 bases removed from V and 2 bases from J, the gap between germline ends came to 14 bases. The CDR3 loop spans 16 amino acids.